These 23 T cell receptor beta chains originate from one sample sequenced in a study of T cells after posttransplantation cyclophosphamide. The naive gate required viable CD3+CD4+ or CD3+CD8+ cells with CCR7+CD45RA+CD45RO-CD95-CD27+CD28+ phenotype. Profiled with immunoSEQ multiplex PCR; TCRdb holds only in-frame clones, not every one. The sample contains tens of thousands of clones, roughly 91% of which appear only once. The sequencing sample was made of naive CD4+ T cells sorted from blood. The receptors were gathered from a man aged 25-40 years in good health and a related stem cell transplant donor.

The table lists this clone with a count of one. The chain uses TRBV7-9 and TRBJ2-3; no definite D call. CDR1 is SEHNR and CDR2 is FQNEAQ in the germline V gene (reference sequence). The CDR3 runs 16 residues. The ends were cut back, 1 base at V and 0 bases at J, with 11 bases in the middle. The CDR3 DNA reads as TGTGCCAGCAGCTTAGTGTTCCAGATTAGCACAGATACGCAGTATTTT. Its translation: CASSLVFQISTDTQYF.

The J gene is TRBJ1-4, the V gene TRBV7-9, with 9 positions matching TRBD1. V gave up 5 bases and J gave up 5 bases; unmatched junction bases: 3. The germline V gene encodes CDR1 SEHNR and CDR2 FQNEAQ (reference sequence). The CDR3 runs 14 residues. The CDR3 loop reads CASSEGTGNEKLFF. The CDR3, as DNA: TGTGCCAGCAGCGAAGGGACAGGGAATGAAAAACTGTTTTTT.

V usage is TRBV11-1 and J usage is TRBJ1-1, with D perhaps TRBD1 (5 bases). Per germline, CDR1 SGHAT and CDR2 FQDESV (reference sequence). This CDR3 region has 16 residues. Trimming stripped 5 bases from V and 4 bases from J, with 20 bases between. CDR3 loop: CASSTGGGMGGTEAFF. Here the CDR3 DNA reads TGTGCCAGCAGCACCGGCGGAGGGATGGGGGGCACTGAAGCTTTCTTT.

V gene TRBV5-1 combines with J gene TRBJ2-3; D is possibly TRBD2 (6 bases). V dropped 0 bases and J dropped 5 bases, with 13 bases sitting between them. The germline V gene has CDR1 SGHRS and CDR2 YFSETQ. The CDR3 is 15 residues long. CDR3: CASSLAGGPGDTQYF. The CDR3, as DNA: TGCGCCAGCAGCTTGGCTGGAGGGCCCGGAGATACGCAGTATTTT.

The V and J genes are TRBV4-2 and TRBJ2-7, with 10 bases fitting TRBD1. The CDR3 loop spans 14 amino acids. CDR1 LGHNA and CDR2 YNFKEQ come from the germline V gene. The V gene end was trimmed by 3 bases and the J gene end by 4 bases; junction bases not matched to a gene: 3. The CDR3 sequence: CASSHGQGEYEQYF. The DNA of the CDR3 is TGTGCCAGCAGCCACGGACAGGGGGAGTACGAGCAGTACTTC.

In nucleotides, the CDR3 is TGTGCCAGCTCACCACAGGGGAACGGAAACACCATATATTTT. This sequence encodes CASSPQGNGNTIYF. J is TRBJ1-3 and V is TRBV18, with D possibly matching TRBD1 (5 bases). V lost 1 base and J lost 4, with 8 bases in between. Germline assignment: CDR1 KGHSH and CDR2 LQKENI. This CDR3 spans 14 amino acids.

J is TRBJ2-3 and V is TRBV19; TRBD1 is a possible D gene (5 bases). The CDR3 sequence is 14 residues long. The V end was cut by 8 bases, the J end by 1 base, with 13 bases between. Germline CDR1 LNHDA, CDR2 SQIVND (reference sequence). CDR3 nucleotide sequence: TGTGCCAGTGGCCAGGGTTCGGGCACAGATACGCAGTATTTT. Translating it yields CASGQGSGTDTQYF.

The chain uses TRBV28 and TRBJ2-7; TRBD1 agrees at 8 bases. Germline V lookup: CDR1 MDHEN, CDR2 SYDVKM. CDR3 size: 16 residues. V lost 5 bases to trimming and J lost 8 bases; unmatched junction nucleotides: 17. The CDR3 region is CASSPRGQGSNGKQYF. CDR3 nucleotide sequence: TGTGCCAGCAGTCCCCGAGGACAGGGAAGCAATGGCAAGCAGTACTTC. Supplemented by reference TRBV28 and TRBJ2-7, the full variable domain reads DVKVTQSSRYLVKRTGEKVFLECVQDMDHENMFWYRQDPGLGLRLIYFSYDVKMKEKGDIPEGYSVSREKKERFSLILESASTNQTSMYLCASSPRGQGSNGKQYFGPGTRLTVT.

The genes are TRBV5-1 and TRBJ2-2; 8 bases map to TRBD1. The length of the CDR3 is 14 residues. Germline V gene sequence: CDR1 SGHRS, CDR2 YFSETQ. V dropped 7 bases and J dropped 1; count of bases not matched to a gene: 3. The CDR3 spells CASAGTGNTGELFF. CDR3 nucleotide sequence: TGCGCCAGCGCCGGGACAGGGAACACCGGGGAGCTGTTTTTT.

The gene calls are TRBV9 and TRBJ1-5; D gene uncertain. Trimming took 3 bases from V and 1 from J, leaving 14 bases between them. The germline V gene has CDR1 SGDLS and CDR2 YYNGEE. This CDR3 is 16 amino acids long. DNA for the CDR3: TGTGCCAGCAGCGCCCGCCGGGGAGTAAGCAATCAGCCCCAGCATTTT. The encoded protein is CASSARRGVSNQPQHF.

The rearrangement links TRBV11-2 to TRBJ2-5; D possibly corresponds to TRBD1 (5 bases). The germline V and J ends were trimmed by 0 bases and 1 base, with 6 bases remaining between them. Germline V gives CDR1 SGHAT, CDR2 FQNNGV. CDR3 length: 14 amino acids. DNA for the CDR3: TGTGCCAGCAGCTTAGACAGGGTCCAAGAGACCCAGTACTTC. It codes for CASSLDRVQETQYF.

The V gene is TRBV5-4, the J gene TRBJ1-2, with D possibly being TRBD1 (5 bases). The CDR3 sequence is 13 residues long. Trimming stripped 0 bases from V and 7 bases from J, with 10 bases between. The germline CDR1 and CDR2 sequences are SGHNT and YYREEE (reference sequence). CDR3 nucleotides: TGTGCCAGCAGCTTGGTAGGGGCTATTGGCTACACCTTC. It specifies CASSLVGAIGYTF.

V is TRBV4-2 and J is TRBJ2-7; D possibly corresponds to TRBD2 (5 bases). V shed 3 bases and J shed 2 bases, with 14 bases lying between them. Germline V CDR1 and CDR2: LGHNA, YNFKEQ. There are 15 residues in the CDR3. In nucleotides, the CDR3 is TGTGCCAGCAGCCAGAGGGAGACGAATACCTACGAGCAGTACTTC. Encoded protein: CASSQRETNTYEQYF.

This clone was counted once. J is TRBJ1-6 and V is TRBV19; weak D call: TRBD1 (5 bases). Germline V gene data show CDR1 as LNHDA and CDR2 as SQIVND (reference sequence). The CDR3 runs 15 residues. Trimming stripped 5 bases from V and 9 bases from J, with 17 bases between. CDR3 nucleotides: TGTGCCAGTAGTTTGGACGGGACTCGGGGTTCACCCCTCCACTTT. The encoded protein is CASSLDGTRGSPLHF.

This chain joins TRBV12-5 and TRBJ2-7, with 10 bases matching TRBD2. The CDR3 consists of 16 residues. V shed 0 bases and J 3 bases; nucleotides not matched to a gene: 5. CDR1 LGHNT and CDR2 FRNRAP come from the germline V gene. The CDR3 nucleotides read TGTGCTAGTGGTTTGGTGCTAGCGGGGGAGATCTACGAGCAGTACTTC. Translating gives CASGLVLAGEIYEQYF.

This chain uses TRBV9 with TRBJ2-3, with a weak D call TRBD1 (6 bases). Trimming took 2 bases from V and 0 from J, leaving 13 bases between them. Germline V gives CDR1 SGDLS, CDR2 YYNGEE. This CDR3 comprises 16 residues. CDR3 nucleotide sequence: TGTGCCAGCAGCGTGTTAGGGACACCTAGCACAGATACGCAGTATTTT. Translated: CASSVLGTPSTDTQYF.

The CDR3: CASQGGDRVAYEQYF. CDR3 bases: TGTGCCAGCCAGGGAGGGGACAGGGTCGCCTACGAGCAGTACTTC. V gene TRBV6-8 combines with J gene TRBJ2-7, with 9 nucleotides matching TRBD1. Trimming took 8 bases from V and 2 from J; bases not matched to a gene: 10. CDR3 length: 15 residues. Per germline, CDR1 MNHGY and CDR2 SAAAGT.

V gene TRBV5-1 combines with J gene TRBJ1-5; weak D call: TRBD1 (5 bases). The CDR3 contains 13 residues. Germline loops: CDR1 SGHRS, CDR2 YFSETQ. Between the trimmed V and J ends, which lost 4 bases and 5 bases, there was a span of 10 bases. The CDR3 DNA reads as TGCGCCAGCAGCATCGGGGGGGATCAGCCCCAGCATTTT. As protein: CASSIGGDQPQHF. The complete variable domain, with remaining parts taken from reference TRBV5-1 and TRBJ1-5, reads KAGVTQTPRYLIKTRGQQVTLSCSPISGHRSVSWYQQTPGQGLQFLFEYFSETQRNKGNFPGRFSGRQFSNSRSEMNVSTLELGDSALYLCASSIGGDQPQHFGDGTRLSIL.

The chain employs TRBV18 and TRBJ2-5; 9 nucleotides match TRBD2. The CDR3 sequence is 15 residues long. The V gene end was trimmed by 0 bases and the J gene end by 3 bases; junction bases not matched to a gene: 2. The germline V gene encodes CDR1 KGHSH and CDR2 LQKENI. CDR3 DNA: TGTGCCAGCTCACCACCTAGCGGGGGTAAAGAGACCCAGTACTTC. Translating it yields CASSPPSGGKETQYF. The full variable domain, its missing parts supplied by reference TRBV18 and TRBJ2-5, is NAGVMQNPRHLVRRRGQEARLRCSPMKGHSHVYWYRQLPEEGLKFMVYLQKENIIDESGMPKERFSAEFPKEGPSILRIQQVVRGDSAAYFCASSPPSGGKETQYFGPGTRLLVL.

CDR3 bases: TGTGCCAGCAGTGGGACCCCCGGCCAGGGATCACCCCTCCACTTT. It specifies CASSGTPGQGSPLHF. This chain uses TRBV6-4 with TRBJ1-6; D may be TRBD1 (5 bases). The length of the CDR3 is 15 residues. Trimming took 4 bases from V and 10 from J, leaving 17 bases between them. Germline V CDR1 and CDR2: MRHNA, SNTAGT.

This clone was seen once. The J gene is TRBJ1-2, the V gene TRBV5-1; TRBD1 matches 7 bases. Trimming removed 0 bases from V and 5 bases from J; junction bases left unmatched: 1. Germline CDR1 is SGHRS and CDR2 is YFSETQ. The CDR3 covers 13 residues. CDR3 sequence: CASSLARGYGYTF. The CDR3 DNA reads TGCGCCAGCAGCTTGGCCAGGGGGTATGGCTACACCTTC.

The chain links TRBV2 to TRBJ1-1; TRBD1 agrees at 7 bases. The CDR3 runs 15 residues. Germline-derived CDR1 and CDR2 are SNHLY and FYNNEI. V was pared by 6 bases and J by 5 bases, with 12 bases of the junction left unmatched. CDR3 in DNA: TGTGCCAGCAGCCACCCGACAGGGTTGCGTACTGAAGCTTTCTTT. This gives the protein CASSHPTGLRTEAFF.

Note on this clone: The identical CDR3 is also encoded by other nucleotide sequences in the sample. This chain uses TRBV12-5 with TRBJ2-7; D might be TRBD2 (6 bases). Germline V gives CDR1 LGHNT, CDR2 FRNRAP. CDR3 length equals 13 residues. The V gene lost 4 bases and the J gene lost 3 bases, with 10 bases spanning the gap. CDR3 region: CASGSGTFYEQYF. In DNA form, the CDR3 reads TGTGCTAGTGGTTCCGGGACTTTCTACGAGCAGTACTTC.